Following are 7 T cell receptor beta chains from one sample sequenced in a study of a mutant IDH1 vaccine in newly diagnosed glioma. The time point here: week 11, during vaccination. All doses held 300 ug of mutant IDH1 20-mer peptide, with topical imiquimod. Their recognized antigens are unknown. The table came from immunoSEQ multiplex PCR; TCRdb's copy has only in-frame clones and leaves some out. This repertoire shows some 130,000 clones, around three quarters found once; its top ten account for 4.5% to 5.5%. This specimen was PBMCs, taken from a glioma patient whose treatment included an IDH1 peptide vaccine. These receptors were collected from a man aged 40-49 years with glioma.

This rearrangement joins TRBV7-8 to TRBJ2-1; D is undetermined. The V gene's germline CDR1 is SGHVS and CDR2 FQNEAQ. CDR3 length equals 13 residues. The V and J ends lost 4 bases and 7 bases respectively, with 11 bases between them. CDR3 coding DNA: TGTGCCAGCAGCTCGGACCCGGCAAATGAGCAGTTCTTC. This translates into CASSSDPANEQFF.

The sample holds one count of this clone. The rearrangement links TRBV5-4 to TRBJ1-6, with D possibly TRBD1 on 5 matching bases. Trimming shortened V by 1 base and J by 5 bases, and 10 bases separated the two germline ends. Germline CDR1 reads SGHNT; CDR2 reads YYREEE (reference sequence). The CDR3 covers 15 residues. CDR3 protein: CASSLWGVHNSPLHF. CDR3 sequence (DNA): TGTGCCAGCAGCTTGTGGGGGGTTCATAATTCACCCCTCCACTTT.

V gene TRBV6-6 combines with J gene TRBJ1-3; D is possibly TRBD1 (5 bases). CDR1 is MNHNY, CDR2 SVGAGI, per germline (reference sequence). The CDR3 runs 15 residues. V lost 6 bases, J lost 4 bases, and 16 bases lay in between. CDR3 coding DNA: TGTGCCAGCAGCCGGATGGGGGTAGAAGGAAACACCATATATTTT. Translating gives CASSRMGVEGNTIYF.

The genes are TRBV6-5 and TRBJ2-1, with 9 bases fitting TRBD2. The J segment lost 4 bases and the V segment lost 2 bases, leaving 6 bases of the junction unmatched. Germline CDR1 MNHEY, CDR2 SVGAGI. This CDR3 contains 16 residues. CDR3 in amino acids: CASSYLSRGGYNEQFF. Here the CDR3 DNA reads TGTGCCAGCAGTTACCTCTCGCGGGGGGGTTACAATGAGCAGTTCTTC.

The V gene is TRBV16, the J gene TRBJ1-4; D is possibly TRBD1 (5 bases). The length of the CDR3 is 15 residues. Germline V gene lookup returns CDR1 KGHSY and CDR2 FQNENV. Between the trimmed V and J ends, which lost 5 bases and 0 bases, there was a span of 10 bases. CDR3 in amino acids: CASSDTGATNEKLFF. The CDR3 DNA is TGTGCCAGCAGCGACACGGGGGCAACTAATGAAAAACTGTTTTTT. The variable domain in full, with the rest retrieved from reference TRBV16 and TRBJ1-4, is GEEVAQTPKHLVRGEGQKAKLYCAPIKGHSYVFWYQQVLKNEFKFLISFQNENVFDETGMPKERFSAKCLPNSPCSLEIQATKLEDSAVYFCASSDTGATNEKLFFGSGTQLSVL.

The rearrangement uses TRBV4-3 and TRBJ2-1, with a possible D match to TRBD2 (5 bases). Germline V gives CDR1 LGHNA, CDR2 YSLEER. The V end lost 0 bases, the J end lost 8 bases, and 14 bases lay between the germline ends. This CDR3 is built from 15 residues. CDR3 in amino acids: CASSQDYRLHDEQFF. The CDR3 nucleotides are TGCGCCAGCAGCCAAGACTACCGACTACACGATGAGCAGTTCTTC.

The chain has TRBV30 and TRBJ2-5, with 12 bases identical to TRBD2. Germline V gene data show CDR1 as GTSNPN and CDR2 as SVGIG (reference sequence). V lost 8 bases, J lost 5 bases, and 12 bases stayed unmatched. CDR3 length: 15 residues. The CDR3 DNA sequence: TGTGCCCGCGACTCTAGCGGGGGGGCCGGGGAGACCCAGTACTTC. Translated, it gives CARDSSGGAGETQYF.